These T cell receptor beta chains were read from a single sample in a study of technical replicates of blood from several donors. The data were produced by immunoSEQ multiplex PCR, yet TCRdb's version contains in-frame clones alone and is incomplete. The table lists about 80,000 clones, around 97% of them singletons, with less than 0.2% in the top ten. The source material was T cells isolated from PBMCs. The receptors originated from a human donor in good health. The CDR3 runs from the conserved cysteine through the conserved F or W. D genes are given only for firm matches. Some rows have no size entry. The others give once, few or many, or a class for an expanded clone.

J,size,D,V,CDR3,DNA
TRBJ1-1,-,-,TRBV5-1,CASSPGGLALNTEAFF,TGCGCCAGCAGCCCCGGCGGGCTGGCGCTGAACACTGAAGCTTTCTTT
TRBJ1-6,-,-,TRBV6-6,CASQTDKHKNSPLHF,TGTGCCAGCCAGACCGACAAGCACAAAAATTCACCCCTCCACTTT
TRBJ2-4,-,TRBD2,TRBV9,CASSPPGLGVGNIQYF,TGTGCCAGCAGCCCACCGGGACTAGGGGTTGGAAACATTCAGTACTTC
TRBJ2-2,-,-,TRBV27,CASSLRRTGELFF,TGTGCCAGCAGTTTGAGGAGAACCGGGGAGCTGTTTTTT
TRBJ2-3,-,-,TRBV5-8,CASSLGQGIVDTQYF,TGTGCCAGCAGCTTGGGGCAGGGGATCGTAGATACGCAGTATTTT
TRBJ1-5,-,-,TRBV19,CASSNGQSNQPQHF,TGTGCCAGTAGTAACGGACAGAGCAATCAGCCCCAGCATTTT
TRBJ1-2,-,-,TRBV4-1,CASSQEAGETGYGYTF,TGCGCCAGCAGCCAAGAAGCGGGGGAAACAGGGTATGGCTACACCTTC
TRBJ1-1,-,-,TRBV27,CASSHTDRRLDTEAFF,TGTGCCAGCAGTCACACAGACAGGCGTCTCGACACTGAAGCTTTCTTT
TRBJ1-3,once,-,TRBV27,CASSSGVISGNTIYF,TGTGCCAGCAGTTCCGGGGTAATCTCTGGAAACACCATATATTTT
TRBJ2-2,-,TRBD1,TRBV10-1,CASSGQGTTGELFF,TGCGCCAGCAGCGGACAGGGGACCACCGGGGAGCTGTTTTTT
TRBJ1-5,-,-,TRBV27,CASSSLQGVDGNQPQHF,TGTGCCAGCAGTTCTTTACAGGGAGTGGATGGCAATCAGCCCCAGCATTTT
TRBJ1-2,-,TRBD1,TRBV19,CASSWGQGRGYGYTF,TGTGCCAGTAGTTGGGGACAGGGGAGAGGCTATGGCTACACCTTC
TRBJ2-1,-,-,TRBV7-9,CASSLSGSQFF,TGTGCCAGCAGCCTCAGCGGTTCCCAGTTCTTC
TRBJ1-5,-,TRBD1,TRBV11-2,CASSPVDRGQPQHF,TGTGCCAGCAGCCCGGTGGACAGGGGACAACCCCAGCATTTT
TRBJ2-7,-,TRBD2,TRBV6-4,CATGTSGGARYEQYF,TGTGCCACCGGGACTAGCGGGGGGGCACGTTACGAGCAGTACTTC
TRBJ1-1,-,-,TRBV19,CASSITERGTEAFF,TGTGCCAGTAGTATCACAGAGCGGGGGACTGAAGCTTTCTTT
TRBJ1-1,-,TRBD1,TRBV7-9,CASRVTGDNTEAFF,TGTGCCAGCAGAGTGACAGGGGACAACACTGAAGCTTTCTTT
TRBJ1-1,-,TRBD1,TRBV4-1,CASSQWGVGQGSDTEAFF,TGCGCCAGCAGCCAGTGGGGGGTCGGACAGGGGAGTGACACTGAAGCTTTCTTT
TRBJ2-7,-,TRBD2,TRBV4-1,CASSQERLAGEYEQYF,TGCGCCAGCAGCCAAGAGCGACTAGCGGGGGAGTACGAGCAGTACTTC
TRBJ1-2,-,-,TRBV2,CASSGDSLWLDGYTF,TGTGCCAGCAGCGGAGACAGCCTCTGGCTGGATGGCTACACCTTC
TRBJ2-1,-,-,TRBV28,CASSLGQGGVNEQFF,TGTGCCAGCAGTTTAGGCCAGGGCGGGGTCAATGAGCAGTTCTTC
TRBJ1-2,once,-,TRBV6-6,CASSYQLEGNGYTF,TGTGCCAGCAGTTACCAGCTGGAGGGAAATGGCTACACCTTC
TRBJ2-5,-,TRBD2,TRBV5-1,CASSLLLAGDGLQTQYF,TGCGCCAGCAGCTTGTTGCTAGCGGGAGATGGCCTTCAGACCCAGTACTTC
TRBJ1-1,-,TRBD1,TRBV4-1,CASSQWDRVDTEAFF,TGCGCCAGCAGCCAGTGGGACAGGGTGGACACTGAAGCTTTCTTT
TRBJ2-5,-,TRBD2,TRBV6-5,CASSYIRGGETQYF,TGTGCCAGCAGTTACATTAGGGGAGGGGAGACCCAGTACTTC
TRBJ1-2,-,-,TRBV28,CASYSEPNYGYTF,TGTGCCAGTTACAGTGAGCCTAACTATGGCTACACCTTC
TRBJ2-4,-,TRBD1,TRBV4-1,CASSPGQGLVPESLDIQYF,TGCGCCAGCAGCCCTGGACAGGGCCTTGTACCCGAATCGTTGGACATTCAGTACTTC
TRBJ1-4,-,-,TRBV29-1,CSVGVNEKLFF,TGCAGCGTTGGCGTCAATGAAAAACTGTTTTTT
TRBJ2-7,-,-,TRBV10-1,CASSETVKQYF,TGCGCCAGCAGCGAGACGGTCAAGCAGTACTTC
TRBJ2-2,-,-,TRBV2,CASSDERGELFF,TGTGCCAGCAGTGACGAGCGTGGGGAGCTGTTTTTT
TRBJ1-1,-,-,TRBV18,CASSRRGGTLDTEAFF,TGTGCCAGCTCCCGAAGGGGTGGGACACTAGACACTGAAGCTTTCTTT
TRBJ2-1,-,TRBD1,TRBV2,CASSDWDRYNEQFF,TGTGCCAGCAGTGATTGGGACAGATACAATGAGCAGTTCTTC
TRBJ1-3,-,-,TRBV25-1,CASSESGTSRTIYF,TGTGCCAGCAGTGAATCAGGGACATCCCGCACCATATATTTT
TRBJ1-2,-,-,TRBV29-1,CSVASGPYGYTF,TGCAGCGTAGCCTCAGGGCCCTATGGCTACACCTTC
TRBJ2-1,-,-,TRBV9,CASSVEMVDGQFF,TGTGCCAGCAGCGTAGAGATGGTAGATGGGCAGTTCTTC
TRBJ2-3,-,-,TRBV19,CASSIRGDSDAQYF,TGTGCCAGTAGTATAAGGGGGGACAGTGACGCGCAGTATTTT
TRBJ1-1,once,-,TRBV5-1,CASSLDYLGSGGTEAFF,TGCGCCAGCAGCTTGGATTATTTGGGGTCGGGGGGAACTGAAGCTTTCTTT
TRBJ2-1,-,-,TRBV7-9,CASSSRNRDPVNEQFF,TGTGCCAGCAGCTCTAGAAACAGGGACCCCGTAAATGAGCAGTTCTTC
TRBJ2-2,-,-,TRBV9,CASSGSGTGGELFF,TGTGCCAGCAGCGGTTCGGGTACCGGCGGGGAGCTGTTTTTT
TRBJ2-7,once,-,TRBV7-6,CASNGGGTFYEQYF,TGTGCCAGCAACGGGGGAGGCACCTTCTACGAGCAGTACTTC
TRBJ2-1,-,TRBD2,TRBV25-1,CASSEGLSGGARGEQFF,TGTGCCAGCAGTGAAGGTCTTAGCGGGGGGGCGAGGGGTGAGCAGTTCTTC
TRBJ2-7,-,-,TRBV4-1,CASSRPGTALREQYF,TGCGCCAGCAGCCGCCCCGGGACTGCCCTTCGGGAGCAGTACTTC
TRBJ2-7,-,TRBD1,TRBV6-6,CASSRPQTGAHEQYF,TGTGCCAGCAGCCGCCCCCAAACAGGGGCCCACGAGCAGTACTTC